This TCR beta chain was identified during a study of monozygotic twins with inflammatory bowel disease. Germline values: CDR1 SGHVS, CDR2 FNYEAQ. The CDR3 has 16 residues. TCRdb re-called the 5' RACE reads; every CDR3 protein appears as one record, without DNA. The clone table shows some 150,000 distinct CDR3 sequences, with the ten largest holding 7.4%. The source of this sequence is a human donor with ulcerative colitis or Crohn's disease, or a healthy co-twin of an affected twin (not recorded which). Sequencing input: blood. The chain links TRBV7-6 to TRBJ2-1; TCRdb returns TRBD2, unconfirmable since there is no DNA. This chain's CDR3 is CASSQQEVRSYNEQFF. Full variable domain (rest looked up from reference TRBV7-6 and TRBJ2-1): GAGVSQSPRYKVTKRGQDVALRCDPISGHVSLYWYRQALGQGPEFLTYFNYEAQQDKSGLPNDRFSAERPEGSISTLTIQRTEQRDSAMYRCASSQQEVRSYNEQFFGPGTRLTVL.